A single sample is the source of the 10 T cell receptor beta chains below, sequenced in a study of cytotoxic CD8 clonotypes in ibrutinib-treated CLL. Sequencing used immunoSEQ multiplex PCR; TCRdb keeps in-frame clones, though not all of them. Here the sample spans over 250,000 clones, around 76% being singletons. Sequencing used PBMCs, obtained at disease progression, from a patient treated with ibrutinib. The source is a human donor with chronic lymphocytic leukemia.

This chain links TRBV9 with TRBJ2-3; the match to TRBD1 covers 7 bases. The CDR3 loop spans 16 amino acids. Germline V gene data show CDR1 as SGDLS and CDR2 as YYNGEE. V was clipped by 4 bases and J by 1 base; unmatched bases: 9. Here the CDR3 reads CASSHNRGGGTDTQYF. CDR3 sequence (DNA): TGTGCCAGCAGCCACAACAGGGGTGGGGGCACAGATACGCAGTATTTT.

DNA for the CDR3: TGCGCCAGCAGCCAAGGGGGACGTAGTGCAGATACGCAGTATTTT. Translating gives CASSQGGRSADTQYF. The chain is built from TRBV4-1 and TRBJ2-3; D possibly uses TRBD1 or TRBD2 (5 bases each). CDR1 MGHRA and CDR2 YSYEKL come from the germline V gene. The V end lost 1 base, the J end lost 4 bases, and 12 bases lay between the germline ends. CDR3 length: 15 amino acids.

To note about this clone: Compared with germline, one end of the junction differs, possibly owing to a read error. The J gene is TRBJ2-2, the V gene TRBV29-1; the D gene could be TRBD1 or TRBD2 (5 bases each). The germline CDR1 and CDR2 sequences are SQVTM and ANQGSEA. The CDR3 length is 15 residues. CDR3 loop: CSVEECRGEHRGAVF. The CDR3 DNA is TGCAGCGTTGAAGAGTGTAGGGGCGAACACCGGGGAGCTGTTTTT.

The V and J genes are TRBV7-2 and TRBJ1-5; D might be TRBD1 (6 bases). The CDR3 is 14 amino acids. V was pared by 5 bases and J by 2 bases, with 10 bases between. Germline V gives CDR1 SGHTA, CDR2 FQGNSA. This chain's CDR3 is CASSTGYGNQPQHF. The CDR3 region has the DNA TGTGCCAGCAGCACAGGGTACGGCAATCAGCCCCAGCATTTT.

The rearrangement links TRBV10-1 to TRBJ2-3, with 10 positions matching TRBD2. Germline values: CDR1 WNHNN, CDR2 SYGVQD (reference sequence). The V gene end was trimmed by 6 bases and the J gene end by 2 bases; junction bases not matched to a gene: 8. This CDR3 is 16 amino acids long. The CDR3 sequence is CASSGLAVTSTDTQYF. In nucleotides, the CDR3 is TGCGCCAGCAGCGGACTAGCGGTCACCTCCACAGATACGCAGTATTTT.

The V and J genes are TRBV18 and TRBJ2-2; TRBD1 is a possible D gene (6 bases). The CDR3 is 13 residues long. From germline, CDR1 is KGHSH and CDR2 LQKENI. V was shortened by 6 bases and J by 6 bases, with 11 bases between the two germline ends. CDR3: CASSQDRSGELFF. The CDR3 DNA follows: TGTGCCAGCTCCCAGGACAGATCCGGGGAGCTGTTTTTT.

The rearrangement joins TRBV6-5 to TRBJ2-3; D gene uncertain. The CDR3 is made up of 13 amino acids. Germline-derived CDR1 and CDR2 are MNHEY and SVGAGI. Trimming pared 7 bases from V and 6 bases from J, leaving 14 bases between. Here the CDR3 DNA reads TGTGCCAGCACCCCGCTGGGCCCGGATACGCAGTATTTT. Its protein is CASTPLGPDTQYF.

The rearrangement joins TRBV10-1 to TRBJ2-7, with 8 bases that match TRBD1. The CDR3 consists of 11 residues. The germline V gene has CDR1 WNHNN and CDR2 SYGVQD (reference sequence). V dropped 4 bases and J dropped 7; count of bases not matched to a gene: 0. The DNA for the CDR3 is TGCGCCAGCAGTGGGACAGGGGAGCAGTACTTC. This gives the protein CASSGTGEQYF.

This chain uses TRBV7-8 with TRBJ2-1; D is perhaps TRBD1 (5 bases). Looked up from germline, CDR1 is SGHVS and CDR2 is FQNEAQ. The CDR3 is made up of 17 amino acids. Trimming left V 5 bases short and J 3 bases short, with 20 bases between. CDR3 sequence reads: CASSEMLSGWGYNEQFF. The CDR3 coding sequence is TGTGCCAGCAGCGAAATGCTCTCAGGGTGGGGCTACAATGAGCAGTTCTTC.

As regards this clone: A much larger clone is a single base away; this may be a read error. Other DNA variants within this sample encode the same CDR3. This chain uses TRBV4-1 with TRBJ2-7; D is uncertain. The CDR3 contains 13 residues. Germline V gene lookup returns CDR1 MGHRA and CDR2 YSYEKL. V dropped 1 base and J dropped 3 bases, with 7 bases sitting between them. The CDR3 nucleotides read TGCGCCAGCAGCCAAGGGCCCGGCTACGAGCAGTACTTC. This gives the protein CASSQGPGYEQYF.